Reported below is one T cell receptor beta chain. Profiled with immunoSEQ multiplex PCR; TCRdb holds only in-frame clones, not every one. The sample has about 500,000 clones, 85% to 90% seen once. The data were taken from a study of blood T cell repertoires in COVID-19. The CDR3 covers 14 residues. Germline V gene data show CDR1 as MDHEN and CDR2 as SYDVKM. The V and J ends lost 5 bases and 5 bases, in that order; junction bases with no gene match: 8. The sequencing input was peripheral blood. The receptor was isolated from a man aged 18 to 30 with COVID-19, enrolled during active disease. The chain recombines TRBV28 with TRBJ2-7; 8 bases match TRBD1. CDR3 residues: CASSPQDRDHEQYF. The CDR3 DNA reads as TGTGCCAGCAGTCCCCAGGACAGGGACCACGAGCAGTACTTC.